The 23 T cell receptor beta chains listed next were all sequenced from one sample in a study of monozygotic twins with inflammatory bowel disease. TCRdb reanalyzed the 5' RACE reads and collapses them to one entry per CDR3 protein, without DNA. Its table records roughly 150,000 distinct CDR3 sequences. Sequenced material: blood. The receptors derive from a human donor with ulcerative colitis or Crohn's disease, or a healthy co-twin of an affected twin (not recorded which).

The chain combines TRBV20-1 with TRBJ1-5. Germline-derived CDR1 and CDR2 are DFQATT and SNEGSKA (reference sequence). The CDR3 is 14 amino acids. The CDR3 spells CSARVRRMNQPQHF.

This chain connects TRBV20-1 to TRBJ2-3; checking the TCRdb D call of TRBD1 is not possible without DNA. There are 17 residues in the CDR3. Looked up from germline, CDR1 is DFQATT and CDR2 is SNEGSKA (reference sequence). The CDR3 reads CSARGQGWGGGTDTQYF.

This chain connects TRBV28 to TRBJ1-5. Germline-derived CDR1 and CDR2 are MDHEN and SYDVKM. The CDR3 is 14 amino acids. This CDR3 reads CASSYPSPNQPQHF.

The V call is TRBV5-1, the J call TRBJ1-6; the D call from TCRdb, TRBD1, cannot be confirmed without DNA. The CDR3 is 16 amino acids. From germline, CDR1 is SGHRS and CDR2 YFSETQ. The CDR3 reads CASSLNRQGMNSPLHF.

CDR3 loop: CASSPHRGTGELFF. This chain joins TRBV9 and TRBJ2-2; TCRdb lists TRBD1, though no DNA is available to test this call. The CDR3 runs to 14 residues. Germline CDR1 reads SGDLS; CDR2 reads YYNGEE. Drawing the rest from reference TRBV9 and TRBJ2-2, the complete variable domain is DSGVTQTPKHLITATGQRVTLRCSPRSGDLSVYWYQQSLDQGLQFLIQYYNGEERAKGNILERFSAQQFPDLHSELNLSSLELGDSALYFCASSPHRGTGELFFGEGSRLTVL.

The V call is TRBV15, the J call TRBJ1-5; TCRdb names TRBD1, which stays unverified in the absence of DNA. Germline CDR1 and CDR2: LNHNV and YYDKDF (reference sequence). There are 13 residues in the CDR3. CDR3 amino acids: CATSSEGGQPQHF.

The chain recombines TRBV5-1 with TRBJ1-5; no DNA is available, so the TRBD1 call from TCRdb remains unchecked. Germline values: CDR1 SGHRS, CDR2 YFSETQ. CDR3 size: 14 residues. CDR3: CASSLAGEHQPQHF.

The chain joins TRBV10-1 to TRBJ2-2; as DNA is missing, the TRBD2 call by TCRdb cannot be tested. Germline CDR1 is WNHNN and CDR2 is SYGVQD (reference sequence). This CDR3 has 15 amino acids. This CDR3 is CASSGASGPTGELFF.

The V call is TRBV5-1, the J call TRBJ2-1; as DNA is missing, the TRBD1 call by TCRdb cannot be tested. Germline V lookup: CDR1 SGHRS, CDR2 YFSETQ. This CDR3 region has 14 residues. The CDR3 sequence: CASSLGSPGNEQFF. Filled out from reference TRBV5-1 and TRBJ2-1, the complete variable domain reads KAGVTQTPRYLIKTRGQQVTLSCSPISGHRSVSWYQQTPGQGLQFLFEYFSETQRNKGNFPGRFSGRQFSNSRSEMNVSTLELGDSALYLCASSLGSPGNEQFFGPGTRLTVL.

The chain couples TRBV27 to TRBJ2-7; TCRdb reports TRBD1, a call that lacks DNA to check it against. The CDR3 has 14 residues. Per the germline V gene, CDR1 is MNHEY and CDR2 is SMNVEV (reference sequence). The CDR3 protein is CASSRTFGAYEQYF.

This sequence joins TRBV4-2 and TRBJ2-1; the D call from TCRdb, TRBD2, cannot be confirmed without DNA. This CDR3 spans 14 amino acids. Germline CDR1 and CDR2: LGHNA and YNFKEQ. CDR3 residues: CASRGGLAGGEQFF.

CDR3 protein: CAWSQGIQETQYF. The gene calls are TRBV30 and TRBJ2-5; TCRdb designates TRBD1, a call that cannot be tested without DNA. Germline CDR1 is GTSNPN and CDR2 is SVGIG (reference sequence). This CDR3 is 13 amino acids long.

The chain couples TRBV3-1 to TRBJ2-7. Germline V lookup: CDR1 LGHDT, CDR2 YNNKEL (reference sequence). CDR3 length equals 11 residues. The CDR3 loop is CASSQVNEQYF.

The chain is built from TRBV6-1 and TRBJ2-7; no DNA is available, so the TRBD2 call from TCRdb remains unchecked. The CDR3 contains 15 residues. Germline values: CDR1 MNHNS, CDR2 SASEGT. CDR3 in amino acids: CASRIRTSGSYEQYF.

The V gene is TRBV7-9, the J gene TRBJ2-7; the D call of TRBD2 rests on TCRdb alone, since no DNA is present to check it. Germline V gene data show CDR1 as SEHNR and CDR2 as FQNEAQ (reference sequence). The CDR3 runs to 12 residues. The CDR3 loop reads CASSLWEYEQYF.

The chain has TRBV6-5 and TRBJ2-3; absent DNA, TCRdb's TRBD1 call cannot be checked. Germline-derived CDR1 and CDR2 are MNHEY and SVGAGI. The CDR3 sequence is 12 residues long. CDR3 region: CASSYSGGTQYF.

J is TRBJ1-2 and V is TRBV5-1; with no DNA, the TCRdb D assignment of TRBD1 cannot be verified. Germline CDR1 and CDR2: SGHRS and YFSETQ. This CDR3 has 11 residues. The CDR3 sequence: CASSSGGGYTF. Complete variable domain (other parts from reference TRBV5-1 and TRBJ1-2): KAGVTQTPRYLIKTRGQQVTLSCSPISGHRSVSWYQQTPGQGLQFLFEYFSETQRNKGNFPGRFSGRQFSNSRSEMNVSTLELGDSALYLCASSSGGGYTFGSGTRLTVV.

The V call is TRBV5-1, the J call TRBJ2-3; TCRdb indicates TRBD2, and absent DNA this call remains unverified. The CDR3 runs to 15 residues. CDR1 and CDR2 (germline): SGHRS, YFSETQ. The CDR3 spells CASSLDSVSTDTQYF. The full variable domain, rest sourced from reference TRBV5-1 and TRBJ2-3, is KAGVTQTPRYLIKTRGQQVTLSCSPISGHRSVSWYQQTPGQGLQFLFEYFSETQRNKGNFPGRFSGRQFSNSRSEMNVSTLELGDSALYLCASSLDSVSTDTQYFGPGTRLTVL.

The chain links TRBV5-1 to TRBJ2-2; the D gene TCRdb calls, TRBD1, cannot be checked with no DNA. In germline, CDR1 is SGHRS, CDR2 YFSETQ. This CDR3 has 14 amino acids. The CDR3 loop reads CASSSGGDTGELFF.

The J gene is TRBJ2-7, the V gene TRBV3-1; with no DNA, the TCRdb D assignment of TRBD2 cannot be verified. The CDR3 consists of 18 residues. Looked up from germline, CDR1 is LGHDT and CDR2 is YNNKEL (reference sequence). This CDR3 reads CASSQTVHSGSPSYEQYF.

This rearrangement joins TRBV24-1 to TRBJ2-1; TCRdb's D gene call, TRBD2, goes unchecked for lack of DNA. Germline lookup yields CDR1 KGHDR and CDR2 SFDVKD. The CDR3 loop spans 14 amino acids. The CDR3 sequence is CATSETSDHNEQFF.

The genes are TRBV6-2 or TRBV6-3 and TRBJ2-2. In germline, CDR1 is MNHEY, CDR2 SVGEGT. The CDR3 runs to 12 residues. The CDR3 loop reads CASRVATGELLF.

This chain joins TRBV9 and TRBJ2-1; TCRdb outputs TRBD2, but without DNA this stays unchecked. The CDR3 length is 15 residues. In germline, CDR1 is SGDLS, CDR2 YYNGEE. This CDR3 reads CASSLELAGYNEQFF.